Listed below are T cell receptor beta chains from one sample, sequenced in a study of T cell repertoires in cytomegalovirus infection. Using its own MiXCR run on the reads, TCRdb lists one record per CDR3 protein. The data contain approximately 700,000 distinct CDR3 sequences, approximately 34% of them seen just once; the ten biggest clones take up about 2.8%. The source material was PBMCs. These receptors came from a human donor in good health (CMV status not recorded). Some clones in this sample may be carry-over from other donors' samples. The CDR3 runs from the conserved cysteine through the conserved F or W. The D gene is left open where the match is weak. Size is omitted from some rows. Given values are once, few, many or a class for expanded clones.

TRBV19	TRBJ2-7	few	.	CASKDRRSSYEQYF	TGTGCCAGTAAGGACAGACGTTCATCCTACGAGCAGTACTTC
TRBV20-1	TRBJ1-6	.	.	CSAREGLDSPLHF	TGCAGTGCTAGAGAGGGGTTAGATTCACCCCTCCACTTT
TRBV10-2	TRBJ1-1	.	.	CASRGTMRNTEAFF	TGCGCCAGCAGAGGTACCATGAGGAACACTGAAGCTTTCTTT
TRBV28	TRBJ1-1	.	.	CASSFGPTTEAFF	TGTGCCAGCAGTTTTGGGCCCACCACTGAAGCTTTCTTT
TRBV30	TRBJ1-4	.	.	CAWSGGTGDNEKLFF	TGTGCCTGGAGTGGTGGAACAGGTGATAATGAAAAACTGTTTTTT
TRBV15	TRBJ2-3	.	.	CATRGRGEDTQYF	TGTGCCACCAGGGGGAGGGGGGAAGATACGCAGTATTTT
TRBV18	TRBJ2-2	.	.	CASSRIANTGELFF	TGTGCCAGCTCCCGCATCGCGAACACCGGGGAGCTGTTTTTT
TRBV7-3	TRBJ1-1	.	TRBD1	CASSSAAGGTEAFF	TGTGCCAGCAGCTCCGCGGCAGGGGGCACTGAAGCTTTCTTT
TRBV28	TRBJ2-1	few	TRBD2	CASRGSGSGTNEQFF	TGTGCCAGCAGGGGTAGCGGGAGTGGGACGAATGAGCAGTTCTTC
TRBV6-1	TRBJ2-5	many	.	CASSYYQGSQETQYF	TGTGCCAGCAGTTATTACCAAGGCAGCCAAGAGACCCAGTACTTC
TRBV11-2	TRBJ2-7	.	TRBD1	CASYTTQDRHSYEQYF	TGTGCCAGCTACACTACTCAGGACAGGCACTCCTACGAGCAGTACTTC
TRBV11-3	TRBJ2-3	many	TRBD2	CASSPGLAEEGTDTQYF	TGTGCCAGCAGCCCGGGACTAGCGGAGGAGGGCACAGATACGCAGTATTTT
TRBV6-1	TRBJ1-5	.	.	CASSEWYRREDQPQHF	TGTGCCAGCAGTGAATGGTATAGACGGGAGGATCAGCCCCAGCATTTT
TRBV5-6	TRBJ2-1	few	TRBD2	CASKITSGGASYNEQFF	TGTGCCAGCAAGATTACTAGCGGGGGGGCGTCCTACAATGAGCAGTTCTTC
TRBV7-2	TRBJ1-4	few	.	CASSSPGRGPELFF	TGTGCCAGCAGCTCCCCTGGACGGGGCCCGGAACTGTTTTTT
TRBV6-8	TRBJ1-6	.	.	CASSYQPTNNSPLHF	TGTGCCAGCAGTTACCAACCAACCAATAATTCACCCCTCCACTTT
TRBV6-1	TRBJ1-6	.	TRBD1	CASCWLDRDYNSPLHF	TGTGCCAGCTGTTGGTTGGACAGGGACTATAATTCACCCCTCCACTTT
TRBV6-1	TRBJ1-1	.	.	CASRQGNRAFF	TGTGCCAGCAGGCAGGGGAATCGAGCTTTCTTT
TRBV7-4	TRBJ2-6	.	.	CASSLSAAAKLSGANVLTF	TGTGCCAGCAGCTTATCCGCCGCAGCAAAACTCTCTGGGGCCAACGTCCTGACTTTC
TRBV3-1	TRBJ2-7	.	.	CASSQGRLRSYEQYF	TGTGCCAGCAGCCAAGGTCGGCTAAGGAGCTACGAGCAGTACTTC
TRBV18	TRBJ1-5	.	.	CASSPWGLANQPQHF	TGTGCCAGCTCACCATGGGGCCTGGCTAATCAGCCCCAGCATTTT
TRBV19	TRBJ1-3	.	.	CASRQDGRSSSGNTIYF	TGTGCCAGTAGGCAGGACGGCAGGTCGAGCTCTGGAAACACCATATATTTT